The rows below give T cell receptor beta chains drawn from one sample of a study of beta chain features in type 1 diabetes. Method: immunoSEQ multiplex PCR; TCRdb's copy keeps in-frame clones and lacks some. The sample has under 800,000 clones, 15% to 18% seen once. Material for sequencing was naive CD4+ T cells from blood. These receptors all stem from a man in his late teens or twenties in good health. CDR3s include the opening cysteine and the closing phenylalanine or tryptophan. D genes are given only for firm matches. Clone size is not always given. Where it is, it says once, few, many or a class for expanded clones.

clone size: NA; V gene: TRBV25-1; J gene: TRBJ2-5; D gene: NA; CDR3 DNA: TGTGCCAGCAGTAACTGGGGGCCAAAAGAGACCCAGTACTTC; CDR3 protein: CASSNWGPKETQYF
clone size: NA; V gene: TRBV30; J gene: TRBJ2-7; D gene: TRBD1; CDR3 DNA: TGTGCCTGGAGTGGGGGGACAGGGGTCGCGGACCTCTACGAGCAGTACTTC; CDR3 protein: CAWSGGTGVADLYEQYF
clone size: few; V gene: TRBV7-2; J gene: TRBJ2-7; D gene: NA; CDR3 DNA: TGTGCCAGCAGCTTAGAAATTTACGAGCAGTACTTC; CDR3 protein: CASSLEIYEQYF
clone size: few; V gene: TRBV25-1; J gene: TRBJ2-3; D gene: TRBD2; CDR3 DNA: TGTGCCAGCAGTGAATACCGCGGGGGGGCCACAGATACGCAGTATTTT; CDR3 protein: CASSEYRGGATDTQYF
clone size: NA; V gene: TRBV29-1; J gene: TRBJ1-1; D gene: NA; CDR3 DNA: TGCAGCGTTGTTAGGCGGAATGAAGCTTTCTTT; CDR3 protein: CSVVRRNEAFF
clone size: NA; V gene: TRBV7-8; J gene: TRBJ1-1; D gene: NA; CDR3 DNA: TGTGCCAGCAGCGCCTCGCGGGCGTTTGGGGGGCTAAATGAAGCTTTCTTT; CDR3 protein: CASSASRAFGGLNEAFF
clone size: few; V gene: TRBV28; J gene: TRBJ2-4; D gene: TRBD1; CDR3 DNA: TGTGCCAGCAGCCCATCCATGACAGGGAGATTGAACATTCAGTACTTC; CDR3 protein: CASSPSMTGRLNIQYF
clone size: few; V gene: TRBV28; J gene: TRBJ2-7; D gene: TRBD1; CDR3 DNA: TGTGCCAGCACCACTCCGGGACAGGCGATCTACGAGCAGTACTTC; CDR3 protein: CASTTPGQAIYEQYF
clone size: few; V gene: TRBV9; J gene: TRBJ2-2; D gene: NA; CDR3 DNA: TGTGCCAGCAGCGTAGATAGAACTTCCGGGGAGCTGTTTTTT; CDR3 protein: CASSVDRTSGELFF
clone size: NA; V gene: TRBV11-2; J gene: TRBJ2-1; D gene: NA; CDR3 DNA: TGTGCCTCAGCTTTTCCCCGAGGGTCAGTGGGCAATGAGCAGTTCTTC; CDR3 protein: CASAFPRGSVGNEQFF
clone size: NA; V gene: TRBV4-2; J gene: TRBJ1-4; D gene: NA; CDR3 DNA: TGTGCCAGCAGCCAGTCCCGGGACCGAGATTGGGGTGAAAAACTGTTTTTT; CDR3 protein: CASSQSRDRDWGEKLFF
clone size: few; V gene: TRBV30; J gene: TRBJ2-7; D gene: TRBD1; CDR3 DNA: TGTGCCCTTGGACGGCAGGGGGCGAGTTCCTACGAGCAGTACTTC; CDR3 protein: CALGRQGASSYEQYF
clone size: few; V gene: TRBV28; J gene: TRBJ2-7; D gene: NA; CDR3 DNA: TGTGCCAGCACCGATTCCAGGGGGGGTGACGAGCAGTACTTC; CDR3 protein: CASTDSRGGDEQYF
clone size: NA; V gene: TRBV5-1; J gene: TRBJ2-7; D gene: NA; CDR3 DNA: TGCGCCAGCAGCTCCACCTCCAGGGAGGGGGTCTACGAGCAGTACTTC; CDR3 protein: CASSSTSREGVYEQYF
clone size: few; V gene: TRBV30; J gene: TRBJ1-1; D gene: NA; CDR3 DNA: TGTGCCTGGATAGCAGGGAGGACTGAAGCTTTCTTT; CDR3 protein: CAWIAGRTEAFF
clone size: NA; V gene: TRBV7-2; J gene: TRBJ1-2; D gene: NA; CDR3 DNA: TGTGCCAGCAGCTTAGGACCAATCCCTTATGGCTACACCTTC; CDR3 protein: CASSLGPIPYGYTF
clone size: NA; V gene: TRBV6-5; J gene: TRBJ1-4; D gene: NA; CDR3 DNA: TGTGCCAGCAGTTCCCGGAGCGGATTTAATGAAAAACTGTTTTTT; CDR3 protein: CASSSRSGFNEKLFF
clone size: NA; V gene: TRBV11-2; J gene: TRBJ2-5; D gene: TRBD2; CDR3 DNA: TGTGCCAGCAGCTTAGGTCCGGGACTAGCGAGTCAAGAGACCCAGTACTTC; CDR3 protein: CASSLGPGLASQETQYF
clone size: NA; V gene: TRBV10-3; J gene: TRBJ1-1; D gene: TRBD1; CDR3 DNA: TGTGCCACCGGGACAGGAATGAACACTGAAGCTTTCTTT; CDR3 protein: CATGTGMNTEAFF
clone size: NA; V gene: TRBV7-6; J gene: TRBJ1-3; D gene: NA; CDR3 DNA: TGTGCCAGCAGCCCCAGCCGGGGACCAAATAGAAACACCATATATTTT; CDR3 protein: CASSPSRGPNRNTIYF
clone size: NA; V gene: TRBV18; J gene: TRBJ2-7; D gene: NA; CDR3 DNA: TGTGCCAGCTCACCACCGAGCCGTTCCTACGAGCAGTACTTC; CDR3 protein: CASSPPSRSYEQYF
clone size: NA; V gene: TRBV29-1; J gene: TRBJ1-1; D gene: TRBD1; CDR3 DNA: TGCAGCGTGGATGGACAGGGATCCACTGAAGCTTTCTTT; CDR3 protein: CSVDGQGSTEAFF
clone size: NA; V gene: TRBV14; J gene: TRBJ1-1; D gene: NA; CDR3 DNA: TGTGCCAGCAGCCAAGCCCTGGGGGCAGAGCGCTTT; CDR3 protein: CASSQALGAERF
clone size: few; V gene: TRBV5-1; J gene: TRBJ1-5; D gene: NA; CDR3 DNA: TGCGCCAGCAGCGCTGGGGGTTGGGGTCAGCCCCAGCATTTT; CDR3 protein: CASSAGGWGQPQHF
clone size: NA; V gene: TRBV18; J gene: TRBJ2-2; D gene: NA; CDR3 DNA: TGTGCCAGCTCACCGGAATTAACAGGACGTTTATCCGGGGAGCTGTTTTTT; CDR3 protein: CASSPELTGRLSGELFF
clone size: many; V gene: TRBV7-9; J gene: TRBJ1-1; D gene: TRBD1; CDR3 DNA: TGTGCCAGCAGCTTAGCGTGGGGACAGCTGAACACTGAAGCTTTCTTT; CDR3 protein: CASSLAWGQLNTEAFF
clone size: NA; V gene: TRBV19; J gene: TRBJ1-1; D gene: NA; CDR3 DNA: TGTGCCAGTAGTCCTCGGACAGCCAGAGAAGCTTTCTTT; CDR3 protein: CASSPRTAREAFF
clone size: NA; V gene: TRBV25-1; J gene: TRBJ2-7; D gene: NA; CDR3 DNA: TGTGCCAGCAGGATAACAGGGATCTCCTACGAGCAGTACTTC; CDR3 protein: CASRITGISYEQYF
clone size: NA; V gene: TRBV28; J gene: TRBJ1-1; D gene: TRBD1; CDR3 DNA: TGTGCCAGCCAGAGACAGGGACAGACGTCAACTTTCTTT; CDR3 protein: CASQRQGQTSTFF
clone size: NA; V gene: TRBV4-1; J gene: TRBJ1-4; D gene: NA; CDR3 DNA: TGCGCCAGCAGCCATAACAGGGAAACTAATGAAAAACTGTTTTTT; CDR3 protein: CASSHNRETNEKLFF
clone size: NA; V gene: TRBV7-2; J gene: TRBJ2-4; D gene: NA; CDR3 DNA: TGTGCCAGCAGCTTAGAGGGATCAACGATTCAGTACTTC; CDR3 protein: CASSLEGSTIQYF
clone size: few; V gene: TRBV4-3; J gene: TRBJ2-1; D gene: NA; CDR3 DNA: TGCGCCAGCAGCCAAGAATGGACTGGTACCTACAATGAGCAGTTCTTC; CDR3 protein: CASSQEWTGTYNEQFF
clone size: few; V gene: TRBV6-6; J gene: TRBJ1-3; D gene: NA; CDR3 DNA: TGTGCCAGCTGGAGGGCAGGCGGAAACACCATATATTTT; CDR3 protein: CASWRAGGNTIYF
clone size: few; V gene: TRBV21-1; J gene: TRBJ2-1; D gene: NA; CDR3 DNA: TGTGCCAGCAGTTATCAGGTGGAGCACCAATCCTTCAGCTCCTACAATGAGCAGTTCTTC; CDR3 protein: CASSYQVEHQSFSSYNEQFF
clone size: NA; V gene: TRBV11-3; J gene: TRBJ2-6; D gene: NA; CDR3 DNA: TGTGCCAGCAGCTTAGACAGGGCTGGGGCCAACGTCCTGACTTTC; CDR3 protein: CASSLDRAGANVLTF
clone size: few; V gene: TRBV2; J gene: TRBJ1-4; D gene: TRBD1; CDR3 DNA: TGTGCCAGCAGGACAGGGATGGGTAAGGGGAATGAAAAACTGTTTTTT; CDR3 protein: CASRTGMGKGNEKLFF
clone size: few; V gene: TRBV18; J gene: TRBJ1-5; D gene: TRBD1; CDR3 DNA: TGTGCCAGCTCACCGACAGGGGGCCGGGGCAATCAGCCCCAGCATTTT; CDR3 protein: CASSPTGGRGNQPQHF
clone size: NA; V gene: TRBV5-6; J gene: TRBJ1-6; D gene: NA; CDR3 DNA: TGTGCCAGCAGCTTGGCTTCGGGGGTTTTTAATTCACCCCTCCACTTT; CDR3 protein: CASSLASGVFNSPLHF
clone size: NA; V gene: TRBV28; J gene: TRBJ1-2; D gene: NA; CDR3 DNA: TGTGTTACGGGCAATGGCTACACCTTC; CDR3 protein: CVTGNGYTF
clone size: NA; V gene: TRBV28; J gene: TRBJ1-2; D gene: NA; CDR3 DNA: TGTGCCAGCAACACGGGCAGGAGGAACTATGGCTACACCTTC; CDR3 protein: CASNTGRRNYGYTF
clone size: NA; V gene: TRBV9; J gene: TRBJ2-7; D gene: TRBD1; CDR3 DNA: TGTGCCAGCAGCCCCTCTCGTGGACAGGCCTACGAGCAGTACTTC; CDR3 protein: CASSPSRGQAYEQYF
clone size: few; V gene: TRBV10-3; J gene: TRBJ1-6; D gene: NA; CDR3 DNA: TGTGCCATCAGTGGGGGGGCAGGAGGATCACCCCTCCACTTT; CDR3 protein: CAISGGAGGSPLHF
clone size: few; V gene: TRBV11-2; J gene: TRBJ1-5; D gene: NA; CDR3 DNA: TGTGCCAGCAGCTTAGCGGGCGCCCAGCCCCAGCATTTT; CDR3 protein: CASSLAGAQPQHF
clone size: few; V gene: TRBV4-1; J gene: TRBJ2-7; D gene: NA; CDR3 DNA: TGCGCCAGCGCTCATGGGTTCCTCCCCCTATACGAGCAGTACTTC; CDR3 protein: CASAHGFLPLYEQYF